Below, 22 T cell receptor beta chains from the same sample are listed, as sequenced in a study of T cells in Graves' hyperthyroidism and ophthalmopathy (dated by TCRdb to about 2019). Receptors were amplified or captured by multiplex PCR. Reads for this sample came from an Illumina HiSeq 2000. TCR beta CDR3 regions were amplified from RNA transcripts. The TCR CDR3 was subjected to a first round of RT-PCR using the HTBI primer set and the Qiagen OneStep RT-PCR kit. TCRdb itself trimmed the public reads at Q25 with fastp, ran MiXCR and retained productive beta chains. Every entry covers one CDR3 protein and lists the most common genes and DNA from its rows. The sample records around 600,000 distinct CDR3 sequences, roughly 15% of which are singletons. Under 15% of the sample comes from the top ten. The sequenced sample consisted of blood. These TCRs come from a woman between 50 and 59 years old with Graves' ophthalmopathy.

This clonotype was picked up many times. DNA of the CDR3: TGTGCCAGCAGCTTAGGGGCAGCAGAGACCCAGTACTTC. Its translation: CASSLGAAETQYF. This rearrangement joins TRBV7-2 to TRBJ2-5; D is unclear. Trimming removed 1 base at V and 4 bases at J, with 7 bases between. Germline assignment: CDR1 SGHTA and CDR2 FQGNSA. CDR3 length: 13 amino acids.

The genes are TRBV4-1 and TRBJ1-2; D might be TRBD1 (5 bases). The V gene's germline CDR1 is MGHRA and CDR2 YSYEKL. The V end was cut by 3 bases, the J end by 4 bases, with 18 bases between. This CDR3 comprises 16 residues. The CDR3 region is CASSHPRVRVGYGYTF. The CDR3 bases are TGCGCCAGCAGCCACCCCAGGGTTCGGGTCGGCTATGGCTACACCTTC.

This clonotype has a handful of counts. This rearrangement joins TRBV20-1 to TRBJ2-6; D unresolved. The CDR3 covers 17 residues. V lost 1 base and J 1 base, leaving 14 bases between the germline ends. CDR1 is DFQATT and CDR2 is SNEGSKA in the germline V gene (reference sequence). This CDR3 reads CSARGRAMVSGANVLTF. CDR3 DNA: TGCAGTGCTAGAGGTCGCGCTATGGTATCTGGGGCCAACGTCCTGACTTTC.

The chain joins TRBV9 to TRBJ1-1; 8 nucleotides agree with TRBD1. The germline CDR1 and CDR2 sequences are SGDLS and YYNGEE. The CDR3 consists of 15 residues. Trimming took 0 bases from V and 5 from J; bases not matched to a gene: 6. CDR3 nucleotide sequence: TGTGCCAGCAGCGTAGACGCAGGGGGCTTTACTGAAGCTTTCTTT. This codes for CASSVDAGGFTEAFF.

Many counts were recorded for this clonotype. The rearrangement links TRBV29-1 to TRBJ1-3; 7 positions match TRBD1. J lost 2 bases, V lost 6 bases, and 10 bases had no gene match. Germline CDR1 and CDR2: SQVTM and ANQGSEA. The CDR3 contains 15 residues. CDR3 sequence reads: CSVGTAMTTGNTIYF. In nucleotides, the CDR3 is TGCAGCGTGGGGACAGCGATGACGACTGGAAACACCATATATTTT.

As to this clonotype: With a much larger clone just one base away, this may be a read error. The chain has TRBV7-3 and TRBJ2-3, with 11 bases aligning to TRBD2. The CDR3 is 16 residues long. The ends lost 5 bases at V and 7 bases at J; junction bases unmatched: 11. Germline V gene data show CDR1 as SGHTA and CDR2 as FQGTGA. CDR3 protein: CASSLSIAGGPNTQYF. The CDR3 DNA reads TGTGCCAGCAGCCTTAGCATAGCGGGAGGGCCTAATACGCAGTATTTT.

In this sample, this clonotype turned up a few times. A much more abundant neighbour one base away suggests this may be a read error. The V and J genes are TRBV20-1 and TRBJ2-7; TRBD1 matches at 7 bases. The CDR3 covers 12 residues. With 7 bases clipped from V and 3 bases from J, the junction kept 6 bases outside the gene matches. The germline CDR1 and CDR2 sequences are DFQATT and SNEGSKA (reference sequence). DNA for the CDR3: TGCAGTGGGGACAGCAGTCTCTACGAGCAGTACTTC. Translated, it gives CSGDSSLYEQYF.

The V and J genes are TRBV6-5 and TRBJ2-3; possible D gene TRBD1, 5 bases. V lost 2 bases and J lost 9, with 12 bases in between. CDR3 size: 13 residues. Germline V gives CDR1 MNHEY, CDR2 SVGAGI. The chain's CDR3 is CASSYVRQGTQYF. The DNA of the CDR3 is TGTGCCAGCAGTTACGTAAGGCAGGGAACGCAGTATTTT.

This clonotype has at least ten counts. The V call is TRBV4-1, the J call TRBJ2-7; TRBD1 is a possible D gene (5 bases). This CDR3 contains 15 residues. Germline loops: CDR1 MGHRA, CDR2 YSYEKL. V was cut by 0 bases and J by 4 bases, with 13 bases left in between. The CDR3 region is CASSQEGGHPYEQYF. The CDR3 DNA sequence: TGCGCCAGCAGCCAAGAAGGTGGACATCCTTACGAGCAGTACTTC.

This clonotype was seen repeatedly, ten times or more. The genes are TRBV28 and TRBJ2-1; perhaps TRBD2 as D (6 bases). This CDR3 has 16 residues. Germline CDR1 reads MDHEN; CDR2 reads SYDVKM. V dropped 3 bases and J dropped 0 bases, with 12 bases sitting between them. This CDR3 reads CASSLGPGSSYNEQFF. The CDR3 DNA is TGTGCCAGCAGTTTGGGACCCGGGAGCTCCTACAATGAGCAGTTCTTC.

Ten or more counts support this clonotype. The chain uses TRBV20-1 and TRBJ1-1, with unresolved D. CDR1 and CDR2 from the germline V gene are DFQATT and SNEGSKA (reference sequence). V dropped 5 bases and J dropped 1 base, with 14 bases sitting between them. The CDR3 runs to 14 residues. CDR3 DNA: TGCAGTGCTCCGAAGCAGCCCCAGAACACTGAAGCTTTCTTT. Protein sequence: CSAPKQPQNTEAFF.

This clonotype was picked up many times. The chain employs TRBV28 and TRBJ1-3; no reliable D call. CDR3 size: 13 residues. CDR1 and CDR2 from the germline V gene are MDHEN and SYDVKM. V lost 2 bases and J 0 bases, leaving 2 bases between the germline ends. The chain's CDR3 is CASSLVSGNTIYF. The DNA of the CDR3 is TGTGCCAGCAGTTTAGTCTCTGGAAACACCATATATTTT.

There are many counts of this clonotype. V is TRBV18 and J is TRBJ2-2; no reliable D call. The V end was cut by 0 bases, the J end by 5 bases, with 4 bases between. The CDR3 runs 13 residues. The V gene's germline CDR1 is KGHSH and CDR2 LQKENI. This chain's CDR3 is CASSPPGTGELFF. The CDR3, as DNA: TGTGCCAGCTCACCACCGGGTACCGGGGAGCTGTTTTTT.

The chain combines TRBV5-5 with TRBJ1-4, with D possibly matching TRBD1 (5 bases). The CDR3 runs to 14 residues. V dropped 0 bases and J dropped 4 bases, with 7 bases sitting between them. Germline V gene sequence: CDR1 SGHKS, CDR2 YYEKEE (reference sequence). CDR3 in DNA: TGTGCCAGCAGCTTGGAGGGGCGTAATGAAAAACTGTTTTTT. Translating gives CASSLEGRNEKLFF.

The DNA for the CDR3 is TGTGCCAGCAGCAACCAGGACAAAGATTCACCCCTCCACTTT. This codes for CASSNQDKDSPLHF. This chain joins TRBV13 and TRBJ1-6; D might be TRBD1 (5 bases). The length of the CDR3 is 14 residues. Germline values: CDR1 PRHDT, CDR2 FYEKMQ (reference sequence). The V end was cut by 5 bases, the J end by 8 bases, with 13 bases between. Combining the CDR3 with reference TRBV13 and TRBJ1-6 gives the whole variable domain AAGVIQSPRHLIKEKRETATLKCYPIPRHDTVYWYQQGPGQDPQFLISFYEKMQSDKGSIPDRFSAQQFSDYHSELNMSSLELGDSALYFCASSNQDKDSPLHFGNGTRLTVT.

This clonotype occurred a few times. The chain uses TRBV28 and TRBJ2-2; maybe TRBD2 (5 bases). The V and J ends lost 5 bases and 3 bases respectively, with 10 bases between them. Germline V CDR1 and CDR2: MDHEN, SYDVKM. The CDR3 spans 14 residues. The CDR3 loop is CASSKWEYTGELFF. The CDR3 coding sequence is TGTGCCAGCAGTAAATGGGAGTACACCGGGGAGCTGTTTTTT.

This clonotype came up many times. This chain joins TRBV27 and TRBJ2-2; 12 bases are shared with TRBD1. In germline, CDR1 is MNHEY, CDR2 SMNVEV (reference sequence). The CDR3 spans 16 residues. Unmatched junction bases numbered 13, after V lost 10 bases and J lost 7 bases. Here the CDR3 DNA reads TGTGCCACCTCCAGGGTGGGACAGGGGGCCGGCGGGGAGCTGTTTTTT. As protein: CATSRVGQGAGGELFF.

This clonotype was seen many times. The chain uses TRBV19 and TRBJ2-7; no clear D. CDR1 is LNHDA and CDR2 is SQIVND in the germline V gene (reference sequence). The ends were cut back, 4 bases at V and 2 bases at J, with 15 bases in the middle. The CDR3 has 15 amino acids. For the CDR3, the DNA is TGTGCCAGTAGTACCCGGCCAGCCAGAACCTACGAGCAGTACTTC. This translates into CASSTRPARTYEQYF.

The CDR3 is CASSGGRGYSYNEQFF. The CDR3 DNA is TGTGCCAGCAGTGGAGGGCGCGGTTACTCCTACAATGAGCAGTTCTTC. The gene calls are TRBV6-2 or TRBV6-3 and TRBJ2-1; D is perhaps TRBD2 (6 bases). This CDR3 contains 16 residues. Germline lookup yields CDR1 MNHEY and CDR2 SVGEGT. Between the trimmed V and J ends, which lost 5 bases and 0 bases, there was a span of 14 bases.

At least ten counts were recorded for this clonotype. This chain joins TRBV6-2 or TRBV6-3 and TRBJ2-6; a weak D match, TRBD1 (6 bases). The CDR3 is made up of 18 amino acids. CDR1 and CDR2 (germline): MNHEY, SVGEGT. Trimming took off 6 bases at V and 0 bases at J, with 18 bases between the two ends. The CDR3 is CASRPKTGINSGANVLTF. DNA for the CDR3: TGTGCCAGCAGGCCCAAAACAGGGATAAACTCTGGGGCCAACGTCCTGACTTTC.

This clonotype showed up many times. The chain uses TRBV20-1 and TRBJ1-1; maybe TRBD1 (6 bases). With 6 bases removed from V and 2 bases from J, the gap between germline ends came to 13 bases. The germline V gene encodes CDR1 DFQATT and CDR2 SNEGSKA (reference sequence). CDR3 length: 13 residues. This CDR3 is CSARLQGNTEAFF. DNA for the CDR3: TGCAGTGCGAGATTACAGGGTAACACTGAAGCTTTCTTT.

A few counts support this clonotype. The chain joins TRBV2 to TRBJ2-1; tentative D call: TRBD2 (6 bases). Germline values: CDR1 SNHLY, CDR2 FYNNEI. Deletions cut 2 bases from V and 8 bases from J, with 19 bases between. The CDR3 sequence is 16 residues long. As DNA, the CDR3 is TGTGCCAGCAGTGAATGGGGCCTGTTGGGAGGTCATGAGCAGTTCTTC. Encoded protein: CASSEWGLLGGHEQFF.